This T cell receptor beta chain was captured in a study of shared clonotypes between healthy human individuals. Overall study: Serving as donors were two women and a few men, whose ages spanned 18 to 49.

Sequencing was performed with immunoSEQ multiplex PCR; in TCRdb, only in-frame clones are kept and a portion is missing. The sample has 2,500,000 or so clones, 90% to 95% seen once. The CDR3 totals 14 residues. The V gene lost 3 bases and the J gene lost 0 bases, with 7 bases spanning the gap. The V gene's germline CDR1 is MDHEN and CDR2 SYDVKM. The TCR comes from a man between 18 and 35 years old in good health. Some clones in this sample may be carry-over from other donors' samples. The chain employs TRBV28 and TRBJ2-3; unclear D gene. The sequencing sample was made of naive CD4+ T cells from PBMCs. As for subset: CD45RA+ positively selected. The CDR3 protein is CASSFLGSTDTQYF. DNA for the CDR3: TGTGCCAGCAGTTTTTTAGGGAGCACAGATACGCAGTATTTT.